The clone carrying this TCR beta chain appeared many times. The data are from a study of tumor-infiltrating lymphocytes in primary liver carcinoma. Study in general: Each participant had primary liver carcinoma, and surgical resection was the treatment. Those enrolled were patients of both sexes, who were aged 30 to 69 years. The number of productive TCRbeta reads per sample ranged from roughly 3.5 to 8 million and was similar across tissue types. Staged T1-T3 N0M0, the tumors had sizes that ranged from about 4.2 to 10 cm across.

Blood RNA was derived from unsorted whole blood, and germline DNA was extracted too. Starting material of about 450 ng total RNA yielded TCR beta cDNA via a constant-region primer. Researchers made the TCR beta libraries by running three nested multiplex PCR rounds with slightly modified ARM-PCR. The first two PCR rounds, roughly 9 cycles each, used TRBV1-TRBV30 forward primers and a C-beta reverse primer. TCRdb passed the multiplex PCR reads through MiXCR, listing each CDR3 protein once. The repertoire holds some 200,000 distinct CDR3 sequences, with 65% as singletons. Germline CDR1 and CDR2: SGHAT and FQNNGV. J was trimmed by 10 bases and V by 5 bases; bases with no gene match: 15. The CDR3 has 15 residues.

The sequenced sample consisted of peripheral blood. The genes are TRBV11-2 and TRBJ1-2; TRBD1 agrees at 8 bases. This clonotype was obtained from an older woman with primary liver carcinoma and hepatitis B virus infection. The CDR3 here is CASSAITGTGTDYTF. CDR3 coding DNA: TGTGCCAGCAGCGCGATAACCGGGACAGGAACCGACTACACCTTC. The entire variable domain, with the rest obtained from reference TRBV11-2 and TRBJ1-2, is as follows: EAGVAQSPRYKIIEKRQSVAFWCNPISGHATLYWYQQILGQGPKLLIQFQNNGVVDDSQLPKDRFSAERLKGVDSTLKIQPAKLEDSAVYLCASSAITGTGTDYTFGSGTRLTVV.